Below, 28 T cell receptor beta chains from the same sample are listed, as sequenced in a study of T cell responses to AZD1222 COVID-19 vaccine. Only in-frame clones appear in the TCRdb table, and some are missing; sequencing was by immunoSEQ multiplex PCR. The table shows 95,000 to 150,000 clones, with 70% to 90% occurring only once. The material sequenced was peripheral blood, taken on day 0 of AZD1222 vaccination. The receptors derive from an adult in good health.

This clone turned up a few times. This chain joins TRBV6-2 or TRBV6-3 and TRBJ2-7, with 7 bases fitting TRBD2. J gave up 3 bases and V 3 bases, and 5 bases lay outside the gene matches. Germline lookup yields CDR1 MNHEY and CDR2 SVGEGT. The CDR3 loop spans 14 amino acids. The CDR3 here is CASSYGGRGYEQYF. CDR3 bases: TGTGCCAGCAGTTATGGCGGGAGAGGCTACGAGCAGTACTTC.

V and J are TRBV25-1 and TRBJ2-2; 8 nucleotides match TRBD1. Trimming at V came to 7 bases and at J to 2 bases, leaving 12 bases not matched to a gene. Looked up from germline, CDR1 is MGHDK and CDR2 is SYGVNS. The CDR3 sequence is 17 residues long. This CDR3 is CASKGQAAPLNTGELFF. In DNA, the CDR3 is TGTGCCAGCAAGGGACAGGCCGCCCCTCTAAACACCGGGGAGCTGTTTTTT.

This chain links TRBV30 with TRBJ2-3, with D perhaps TRBD1 or TRBD2 (5 bases each). Per the germline V gene, CDR1 is GTSNPN and CDR2 is SVGIG (reference sequence). CDR3 length: 13 amino acids. With 0 bases removed from V and 5 bases from J, the gap between germline ends came to 9 bases. This CDR3 is CAWSVRERDTQYF. Written as DNA, the CDR3 is TGTGCCTGGAGTGTCAGGGAGCGAGATACGCAGTATTTT.

This CDR3 is CATQTEYGQGFHYGYTF. The DNA of the CDR3 is TGTGCCACCCAAACCGAGTACGGACAGGGGTTTCACTATGGCTACACCTTC. The rearrangement uses TRBV2 and TRBJ1-2; 9 positions agree with TRBD1. CDR3 length: 17 amino acids. The V gene's germline CDR1 is SNHLY and CDR2 FYNNEI. V lost 10 bases, J lost 3 bases, and 18 bases stayed unmatched.

The rearrangement links TRBV3-1 (or the pseudogene TRBV3-2) to TRBJ2-7; no clear D. The CDR3 is 12 amino acids. V lost 0 bases, J lost 7 bases, and 7 bases lay in between. Germline CDR1 is LGHDT and CDR2 is YNNKEL (reference sequence). CDR3 amino acids: CASSQDWGEQYF. The CDR3 DNA sequence: TGTGCCAGCAGCCAAGACTGGGGAGAGCAGTACTTC.

The V call is TRBV5-1, the J call TRBJ2-2, with D possibly matching TRBD1 (7 bases). CDR3 length equals 15 residues. Germline-derived CDR1 and CDR2 are SGHRS and YFSETQ. V shed 0 bases and J shed 6 bases, with 12 bases lying between them. The CDR3 reads CASSLAARGAGELFF. In DNA, the CDR3 is TGCGCCAGCAGCTTGGCGGCCAGGGGGGCCGGGGAGCTGTTTTTT.

J is TRBJ2-7 and V is TRBV29-1; a weak D match, TRBD1 (7 bases). The CDR3 has 12 amino acids. V gave up 7 bases and J gave up 7 bases, with 17 bases separating them. Germline V gene data show CDR1 as SQVTM and CDR2 as ANQGSEA. CDR3 coding DNA: TGCAGCGGGGGACAGCATGCGGGGGAGCAGTACTTC. Its protein product is CSGGQHAGEQYF.

CDR3 protein: CASSSDRYEQYF. For the CDR3, the DNA is TGTGCCAGCAGTTCCGACCGCTACGAGCAGTACTTC. The chain is built from TRBV27 and TRBJ2-7, with D hard to call. CDR1 and CDR2 from the germline V gene are MNHEY and SMNVEV (reference sequence). The CDR3 is 12 amino acids. The V end lost 4 bases, the J end lost 3 bases, and 7 bases lay between the germline ends.

This clone was recorded a few times. The V and J genes are TRBV6-6 and TRBJ1-5; D uncertain. Trimming took off 2 bases at V and 3 bases at J, with 11 bases between the two ends. The germline CDR1 and CDR2 sequences are MNHNY and SVGAGI (reference sequence). This CDR3 comprises 15 residues. CDR3: CASSYPDGYNQPQHF. The CDR3 DNA reads TGTGCCAGCAGTTACCCGGACGGATACAATCAGCCCCAGCATTTT.

The chain employs TRBV27 and TRBJ2-6; D call uncertain. V lost 0 bases and J lost 0, with 0 bases in between. This CDR3 spans 14 amino acids. Germline loops: CDR1 MNHEY, CDR2 SMNVEV (reference sequence). CDR3 sequence: CASSLSSGANVLTF. The CDR3 coding sequence is TGTGCCAGCAGTTTATCCTCTGGGGCCAACGTCCTGACTTTC.

The chain couples TRBV10-3 to TRBJ1-5, with D unclear. Germline-derived CDR1 and CDR2 are ENHRY and SYGVKD. The V end lost 9 bases, the J end lost 1 base, and 10 bases lay between the germline ends. This CDR3 has 13 residues. CDR3 sequence reads: CAIRTESNQPQHF. As DNA, the CDR3 is TGTGCCATTCGGACCGAAAGCAATCAGCCCCAGCATTTT.

CDR3 sequence reads: CASSSGTGPYEQYF. Here the CDR3 DNA reads TGTGCCAGCAGCTCCGGGACAGGGCCTTACGAGCAGTACTTC. J is TRBJ2-7 and V is TRBV7-2, with TRBD1 matching over 9 bases. CDR1 SGHTA and CDR2 FQGNSA come from the germline V gene. V trimming: 4 bases; J trimming: 4 bases; junction bases outside the gene matches: 5. The CDR3 has 14 amino acids.

The V call is TRBV2, the J call TRBJ2-5; D is undetermined. Germline V lookup: CDR1 SNHLY, CDR2 FYNNEI. This CDR3 is 14 amino acids long. Between the trimmed V and J ends, which lost 0 bases and 2 bases, there was a span of 7 bases. This CDR3 reads CASSEARLQETQYF. CDR3 nucleotide sequence: TGTGCCAGCAGTGAAGCGCGCCTTCAAGAGACCCAGTACTTC.

This chain uses TRBV19 with TRBJ1-5; no clear D. The CDR3 consists of 15 residues. Germline assignment: CDR1 LNHDA and CDR2 SQIVND (reference sequence). Trimming stripped 3 bases from V and 1 base from J, with 10 bases between. CDR3: CASSMDGASNQPQHF. CDR3 bases: TGTGCCAGTAGTATGGACGGAGCAAGCAATCAGCCCCAGCATTTT.

The chain carries TRBV4-1 and TRBJ1-3; TRBD1 is a possible D gene (6 bases). The CDR3 loop spans 17 amino acids. The germline gives CDR1 MGHRA, CDR2 YSYEKL. Trimming pared 3 bases from V and 1 base from J, leaving 16 bases between. The CDR3 DNA reads TGCGCCAGCAGCCAGTTACAGGGCTCCCTATCTGGAAACACCATATATTTT. It translates to CASSQLQGSLSGNTIYF.

The count of this clone is one. Other DNA sequences in this specimen translate into the identical CDR3. This chain joins TRBV9 and TRBJ1-3; D not certain. This CDR3 has 13 residues. Germline CDR1 reads SGDLS; CDR2 reads YYNGEE. V was pared by 1 base and J by 3 bases, with 5 bases between. CDR3 DNA: TGTGCCAGCAGCGTATCAAGTGGAAACACCATATATTTT. Its protein product is CASSVSSGNTIYF.

This clone turned up a few times. The chain carries TRBV7-2 and TRBJ2-3; 7 nucleotides agree with TRBD2. The V segment lost 5 bases and the J segment 6 bases; nucleotides outside the gene matches: 17. Per the germline V gene, CDR1 is SGHTA and CDR2 is FQGNSA. The CDR3 spans 17 residues. The DNA of the CDR3 is TGTGCCAGCAGCCCTGGGCCGTTGCGGGAGAATGGGGATACGCAGTATTTT. This translates into CASSPGPLRENGDTQYF.

CDR3 bases: TGTGCCAGCAGTTTGGGACAGGGTGGATCCTACGAGCAGTACTTC. This gives the protein CASSLGQGGSYEQYF. The chain joins TRBV28 to TRBJ2-7; 9 bases align to TRBD1. The CDR3 is made up of 15 amino acids. V lost 3 bases and J lost 1; bases outside the gene matches: 4. Germline loops: CDR1 MDHEN, CDR2 SYDVKM.

The V and J genes are TRBV5-4 and TRBJ1-3; D remains unclear. CDR1 SGHNT and CDR2 YYREEE come from the germline V gene (reference sequence). V lost 4 bases to trimming and J lost 2 bases, with 19 bases between them. The CDR3 covers 17 residues. CDR3 nucleotides: TGTGCCAGCAGCCCGGAGTCAGCAGCCCTTACTGGAAACACCATATATTTT. Translation: CASSPESAALTGNTIYF.

J is TRBJ1-6 and V is TRBV5-1; no clear D gene. The germline CDR1 and CDR2 sequences are SGHRS and YFSETQ. This CDR3 is 14 amino acids long. Between the trimmed V and J ends, which lost 4 bases and 7 bases, there was a span of 12 bases. The DNA of the CDR3 is TGCGCCAGCAGCGACCACGTCCCGAATTCACCCCTCCACTTT. As protein: CASSDHVPNSPLHF.

This chain joins TRBV7-8 and TRBJ1-2; 7 nucleotides line up with TRBD1. The CDR3 is 13 residues long. The junction had 1 base not matched to a gene; V was cut back by 3 bases and J by 3 bases. Germline V gene data show CDR1 as SGHVS and CDR2 as FQNEAQ. Here the CDR3 reads CASSFQGDYGYTF. The CDR3 DNA follows: TGTGCCAGCAGCTTTCAGGGGGACTATGGCTACACCTTC.

This clone was counted a single time. The CDR3 is CASSQDDRGRGGYTF. In nucleotides, the CDR3 is TGCGCCAGCAGCCAAGACGACAGGGGGCGCGGGGGCTACACCTTC. The chain combines TRBV4-1 with TRBJ1-2; 10 bases align to TRBD1. V trimming: 0 bases; J trimming: 8 bases; junction bases outside the gene matches: 6. This CDR3 region has 15 residues. Germline CDR1 is MGHRA and CDR2 is YSYEKL.

The chain links TRBV2 to TRBJ1-5, with no clear D. The CDR3 is made up of 13 amino acids. CDR1 and CDR2 (germline): SNHLY, FYNNEI. With 6 bases removed from V and 7 bases from J, the gap between germline ends came to 13 bases. CDR3 sequence: CASRRILGQPQHF. The CDR3 DNA follows: TGTGCCAGCAGGCGGATCCTTGGGCAGCCCCAGCATTTT.

Judged by abundance, this clone is medium-sized. J is TRBJ2-4 and V is TRBV7-2; the match to TRBD1 covers 7 bases. This CDR3 has 14 amino acids. The V and J ends lost 6 bases and 6 bases, in that order; junction bases with no gene match: 8. The germline V gene has CDR1 SGHTA and CDR2 FQGNSA. This CDR3 reads CASSPDRAGNIQYF. DNA for the CDR3: TGTGCCAGCAGTCCCGACAGGGCGGGAAACATTCAGTACTTC.

The CDR3 sequence is CASSSLGQETQYF. As DNA, the CDR3 is TGCGCCAGCAGCTCCTTGGGCCAAGAGACCCAGTACTTC. The chain uses TRBV5-1 and TRBJ2-5; unclear D gene. Trimming took 3 bases from V and 1 from J, leaving 7 bases between them. Germline CDR1 SGHRS, CDR2 YFSETQ. This CDR3 is built from 13 residues.

This chain joins TRBV5-5 and TRBJ1-6, with D tentatively TRBD1 (5 bases). This CDR3 is built from 17 residues. V was pared by 0 bases and J by 4 bases, with 14 bases between. The germline CDR1 and CDR2 sequences are SGHKS and YYEKEE (reference sequence). The DNA of the CDR3 is TGTGCCAGCAGCTTGGAAGGGGCGGACCCTTATAATTCACCCCTCCACTTT. It codes for CASSLEGADPYNSPLHF.

The rearrangement links TRBV30 to TRBJ1-2; D possibly corresponds to TRBD1 (6 bases). Germline lookup yields CDR1 GTSNPN and CDR2 SVGIG (reference sequence). Trimming stripped 3 bases from V and 2 bases from J, with 22 bases between. CDR3 size: 17 residues. The CDR3 DNA sequence: TGTGCCTGGAGCCAGGGAACGGAAGGGGGTCTAAACTATGGCTACACCTTC. Translation gives CAWSQGTEGGLNYGYTF.

The chain uses TRBV7-2 and TRBJ2-5; D is undetermined. Germline-derived CDR1 and CDR2 are SGHTA and FQGNSA. V was trimmed by 3 bases and J by 1 base, leaving 6 bases between them. This CDR3 region has 13 residues. The CDR3 region is CASSFVSQETQYF. The CDR3 coding sequence is TGTGCCAGCAGCTTCGTATCCCAAGAGACCCAGTACTTC.